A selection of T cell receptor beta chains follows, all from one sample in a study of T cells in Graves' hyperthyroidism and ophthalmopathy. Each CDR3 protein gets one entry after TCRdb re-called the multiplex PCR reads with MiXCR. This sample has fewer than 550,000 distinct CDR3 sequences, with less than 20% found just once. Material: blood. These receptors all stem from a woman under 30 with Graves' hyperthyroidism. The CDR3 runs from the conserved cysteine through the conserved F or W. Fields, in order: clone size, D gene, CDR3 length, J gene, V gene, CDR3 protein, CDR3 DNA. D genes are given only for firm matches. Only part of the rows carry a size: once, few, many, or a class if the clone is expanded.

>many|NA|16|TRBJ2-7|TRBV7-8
CASSLAQGRNPYEQYF
TGTGCCAGCAGCTTAGCGCAGGGCAGAAACCCCTACGAGCAGTACTTC
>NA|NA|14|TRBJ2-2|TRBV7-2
CASSLATFTGELFF
TGTGCCAGCAGCTTGGCCACTTTCACCGGGGAGCTGTTTTTT
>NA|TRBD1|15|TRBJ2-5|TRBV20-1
CSATSSTGGGETQYF
TGCAGTGCCACCTCCTCGACAGGGGGCGGAGAGACCCAGTACTTC
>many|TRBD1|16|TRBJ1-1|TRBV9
CASSVGTGTKGTEAFF
TGTGCCAGCAGCGTGGGGACAGGGACGAAAGGCACTGAAGCTTTCTTT
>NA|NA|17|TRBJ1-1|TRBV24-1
CATSDLALSQGRTEAFF
TGTGCCACCAGTGATTTGGCCCTTTCACAGGGACGCACTGAAGCTTTCTTT
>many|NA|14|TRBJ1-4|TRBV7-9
CASRAAGPPEKLFF
TGTGCCAGCAGGGCGGCAGGGCCACCAGAAAAACTGTTTTTT
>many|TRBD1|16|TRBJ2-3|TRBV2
CASSDPRTGGIDTQYF
TGTGCCAGCAGTGATCCCCGGACAGGGGGCATAGATACGCAGTATTTT
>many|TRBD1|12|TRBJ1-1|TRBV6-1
CASNCRGCEAFF
TGTGCCAGCAACTGCAGGGGGTGTGAAGCTTTCTTT
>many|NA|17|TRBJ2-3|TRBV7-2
CASSLLWRGLNTDTQYF
TGTGCCAGCAGCTTACTCTGGCGGGGGCTTAACACAGATACGCAGTATTTT
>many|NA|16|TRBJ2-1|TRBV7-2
CASSLKRGPSYNEQFF
TGTGCCAGCAGCTTAAAACGGGGGCCCTCCTACAATGAGCAGTTCTTC
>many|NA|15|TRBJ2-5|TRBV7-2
CASSPREIPEETQYF
TGTGCCAGCAGCCCCAGAGAGATCCCGGAAGAGACCCAGTACTTC
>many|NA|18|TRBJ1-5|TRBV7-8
CASSLDAAGARSNQPQHF
TGTGCCAGCAGCTTAGACGCTGCGGGAGCTCGAAGCAATCAGCCCCAGCATTTT
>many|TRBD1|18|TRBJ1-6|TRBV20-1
CSAIGQGAPGSYNSPLHF
TGCAGTGCTATAGGACAGGGGGCGCCTGGGTCCTATAATTCACCCCTCCACTTT
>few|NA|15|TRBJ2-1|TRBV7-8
CASRPTASSYNEQFF
TGTGCCAGCAGACCGACTGCCAGCTCCTACAATGAGCAGTTCTTC
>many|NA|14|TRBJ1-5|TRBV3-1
CASSPRGPNQPQHF
TGTGCCAGCAGCCCGCGGGGGCCCAATCAGCCCCAGCATTTT
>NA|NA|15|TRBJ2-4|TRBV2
CASTTGFEAKNIQYF
TGTGCCAGCACTACGGGATTCGAGGCGAAAAACATTCAGTACTTC
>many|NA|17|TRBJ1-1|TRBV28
CASNTPGTPSRGTEAFF
TGTGCCAGCAACACCCCCGGGACTCCTTCAAGGGGCACTGAAGCTTTCTTT
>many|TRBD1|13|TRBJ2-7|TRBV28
CASSWTGANEQYF
TGTGCCAGCAGTTGGACAGGGGCCAACGAGCAGTACTTC
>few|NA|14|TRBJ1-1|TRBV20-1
CSARDQFLNTEAFF
TGCAGTGCTAGAGACCAGTTTTTGAACACTGAAGCTTTCTTT
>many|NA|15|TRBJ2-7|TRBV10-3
CAISDRSGGKDEQYF
TGTGCCATCAGTGATCGTTCCGGGGGCAAGGACGAGCAGTACTTC
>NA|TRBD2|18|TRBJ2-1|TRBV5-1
CASSLEPSGRASYNEQFF
TGCGCCAGCAGCTTGGAACCTAGCGGGAGGGCCTCCTACAATGAGCAGTTCTTC
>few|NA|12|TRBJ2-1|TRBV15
CATSSASYEQFF
TGTGCCACCAGCAGCGCGAGTTATGAGCAGTTCTTC
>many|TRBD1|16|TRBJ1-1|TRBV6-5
CASSYSGTGWNTEAFF
TGTGCCAGCAGTTACTCTGGGACAGGGTGGAACACTGAAGCTTTCTTT
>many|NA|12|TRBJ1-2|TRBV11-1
CASSITGSGYTF
TGTGCCAGCAGCATCACAGGGTCCGGCTACACCTTC
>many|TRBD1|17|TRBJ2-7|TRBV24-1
CATSDFKSGTGSYEQYF
TGTGCCACCAGTGATTTTAAGTCCGGGACAGGATCCTACGAGCAGTACTTC
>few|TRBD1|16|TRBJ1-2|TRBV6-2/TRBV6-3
CASSYRGTAPGYGYTF
TGTGCCAGCAGTTACCGTGGGACAGCCCCTGGCTATGGCTACACCTTC
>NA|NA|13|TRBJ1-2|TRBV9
CASSANSGYGYTF
TGTGCCAGCAGCGCAAACTCAGGGTATGGCTACACCTTC
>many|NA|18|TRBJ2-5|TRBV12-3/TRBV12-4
CAPSSHRGSTPRGETQYF
TGTGCCCCTTCGTCCCACCGAGGCAGCACACCACGGGGAGAGACCCAGTACTTC
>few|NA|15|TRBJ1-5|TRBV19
CASSIGGQSNQPQHF
TGTGCCAGTAGTATAGGTGGCCAGAGCAATCAGCCCCAGCATTTT
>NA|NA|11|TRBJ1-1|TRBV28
CASLYNTEAFF
TGTGCCAGCCTATACAACACTGAAGCTTTCTTT
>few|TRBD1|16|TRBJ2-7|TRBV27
CASSLSHRGRGYEQYF
TGTGCCAGCAGTTTATCTCACAGGGGGCGCGGATACGAGCAGTACTTC
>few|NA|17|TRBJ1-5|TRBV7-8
CASSALAGERSNQPQHF
TGTGCCAGCAGCGCCCTCGCGGGGGAAAGGAGCAATCAGCCCCAGCATTTT
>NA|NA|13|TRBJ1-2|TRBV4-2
CASSYRASYGYTF
TGTGCCAGCAGTTACAGGGCCAGCTATGGCTACACCTTC
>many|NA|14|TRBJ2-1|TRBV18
CASSPLRASNEQFF
TGTGCCAGCTCACCACTCAGGGCCTCCAATGAGCAGTTCTTC
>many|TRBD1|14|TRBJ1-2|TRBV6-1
CASSTGTDADGYTF
TGTGCCAGCAGTACCGGGACAGATGCTGATGGCTACACCTTC
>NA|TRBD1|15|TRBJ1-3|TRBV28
CASGGQGAPGNTIYF
TGTGCCAGCGGGGGACAGGGAGCTCCTGGAAACACCATATATTTT
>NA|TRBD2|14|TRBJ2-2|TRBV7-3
CASSLRGGPGELFF
TGTGCCAGCAGCTTAAGGGGGGGACCCGGGGAGCTGTTTTTT
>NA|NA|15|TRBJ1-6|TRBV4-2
CASSQVGRYNSPLHF
TGTGCCAGCAGCCAAGTCGGGAGATATAATTCACCCCTCCACTTT
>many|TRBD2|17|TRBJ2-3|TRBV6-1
CASSASRGAGATDTQYF
TGTGCCAGCAGTGCTAGCCGTGGAGCGGGGGCCACAGATACGCAGTATTTT
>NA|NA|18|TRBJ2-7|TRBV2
CASSEGRGRSSPYNEQYF
TGTGCCAGCAGTGAGGGCAGAGGTCGAAGTTCTCCTTACAATGAGCAGTACTTC
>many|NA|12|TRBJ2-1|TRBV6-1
CASSEVVTKQFF
TGTGCCAGCAGTGAAGTGGTAACCAAGCAGTTCTTC
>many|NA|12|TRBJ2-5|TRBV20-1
CSASGYGETQYF
TGCAGTGCCTCAGGGTACGGGGAGACCCAGTACTTC
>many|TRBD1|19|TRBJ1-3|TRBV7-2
CASSRSGTGAHSARNTIYF
TGTGCCAGCAGCCGTTCCGGGACAGGGGCGCACTCGGCGAGAAACACCATATATTTT
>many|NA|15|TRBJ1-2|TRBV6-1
CASRLMGRTAYGYTF
TGTGCCAGCAGGCTCATGGGGAGGACCGCCTATGGCTACACCTTC
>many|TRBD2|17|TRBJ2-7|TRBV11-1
CASSLEVAGGHSYEQYF
TGTGCCAGCAGCTTAGAGGTAGCGGGAGGACACTCCTACGAGCAGTACTTC
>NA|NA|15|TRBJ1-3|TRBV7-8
CASSLYAGSGNTIYF
TGTGCCAGCAGCTTATACGCCGGCTCTGGAAACACCATATATTTT
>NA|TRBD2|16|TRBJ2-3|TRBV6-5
CASSYSASGLSDTQYF
TGTGCCAGCAGTTACTCGGCTAGCGGCTTATCAGATACGCAGTATTTT
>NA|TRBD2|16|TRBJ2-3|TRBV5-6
CASSLLAGAATDTQYF
TGTGCCAGCAGCCTTTTAGCGGGAGCGGCGACAGATACGCAGTATTTT
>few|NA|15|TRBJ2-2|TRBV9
CASSVGPGSLGELFF
TGTGCCAGCAGCGTAGGGCCCGGGAGTCTCGGGGAGCTGTTTTTT
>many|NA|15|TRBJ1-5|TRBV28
CASSRSGPFNQPQHF
TGTGCCAGCAGTCGATCCGGGCCGTTCAATCAGCCCCAGCATTTT
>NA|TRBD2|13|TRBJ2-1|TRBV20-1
CSAPGTSGKEQFF
TGCAGTGCTCCCGGGACTAGCGGCAAGGAGCAGTTCTTC
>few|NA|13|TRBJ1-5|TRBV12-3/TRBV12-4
CASSLNSGQPQHF
TGTGCCAGCAGTTTAAATTCTGGACAGCCCCAGCATTTT
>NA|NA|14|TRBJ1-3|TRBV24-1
CATSAGSSGNTIYF
TGTGCCACCAGTGCCGGGAGCTCTGGAAACACCATATATTTT
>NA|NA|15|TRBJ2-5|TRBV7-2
CASRSGPPKKETQYF
TGTGCCAGCAGGAGCGGGCCCCCCAAGAAAGAGACCCAGTACTTC
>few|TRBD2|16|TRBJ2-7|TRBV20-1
CSARDLGTSAVYEQYF
TGCAGTGCTAGAGATCTTGGGACTAGCGCAGTGTACGAGCAGTACTTC
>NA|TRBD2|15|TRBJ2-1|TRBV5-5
CASSGGTSGRDEQFF
TGTGCCAGCAGCGGCGGGACTAGCGGGAGGGATGAGCAGTTCTTC
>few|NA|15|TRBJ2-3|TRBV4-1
CASSHGGAYTDTQYF
TGCGCCAGCAGCCACGGGGGAGCCTACACAGATACGCAGTATTTT
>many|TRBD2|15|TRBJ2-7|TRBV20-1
CSASRLAGVAYEQYF
TGCAGTGCTAGCCGACTAGCGGGAGTTGCCTACGAGCAGTACTTC
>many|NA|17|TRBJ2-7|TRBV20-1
CSARGWLGVSLGYEQYF
TGCAGTGCTAGAGGGTGGCTAGGCGTGTCCCTCGGGTACGAGCAGTACTTC